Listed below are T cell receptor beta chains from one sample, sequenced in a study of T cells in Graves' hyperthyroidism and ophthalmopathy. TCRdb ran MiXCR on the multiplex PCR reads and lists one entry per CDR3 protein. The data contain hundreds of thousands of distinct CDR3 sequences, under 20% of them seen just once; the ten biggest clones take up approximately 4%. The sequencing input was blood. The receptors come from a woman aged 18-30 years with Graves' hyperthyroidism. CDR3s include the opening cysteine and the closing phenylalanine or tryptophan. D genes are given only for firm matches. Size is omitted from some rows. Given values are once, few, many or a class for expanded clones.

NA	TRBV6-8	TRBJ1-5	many	TGTGCCAGCAGTACAGAGAATCAGCCCCAGCATTTT	CASSTENQPQHF
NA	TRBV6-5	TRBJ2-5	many	TGTGCCAGCAGTTCGGCTAGTTTGCAAGAGACCCAGTACTTC	CASSSASLQETQYF
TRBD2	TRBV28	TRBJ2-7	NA	TGTGCCAGCTCCCTATCTACCGGATTCGGGACTAGCCTAGACGAGCAGTACTTC	CASSLSTGFGTSLDEQYF
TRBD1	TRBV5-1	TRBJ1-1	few	TGCGCCAGCAGCCAAAGCGGACAGGGGAGTGGAGCTTTCTTT	CASSQSGQGSGAFF
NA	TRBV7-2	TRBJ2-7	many	TGTGCCAGCAGCTTAGTAGCGGCTAACTACTACGAGCAGTACTTC	CASSLVAANYYEQYF
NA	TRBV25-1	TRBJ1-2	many	TGTGCCAGCAGTGAGCCCGGGACCCTATATGGCTACACCTTC	CASSEPGTLYGYTF
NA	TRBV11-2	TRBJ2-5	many	TGTGCCAGCAGCACGGACAGTCAAGAGACCCAGTACTTC	CASSTDSQETQYF
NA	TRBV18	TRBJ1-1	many	TGTGCCAGCTCACCAATCCCGGGAACTGAAGCTTTCTTT	CASSPIPGTEAFF
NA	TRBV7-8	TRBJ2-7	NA	TGTGCCAGCATCTTAGGTTCCGGGTCCATCTACGAGCAGTACTTC	CASILGSGSIYEQYF
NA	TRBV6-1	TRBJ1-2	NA	TGTGCCAGCAGTGAAGCAGCGACAGGAGAATATGGCTACACCTTC	CASSEAATGEYGYTF